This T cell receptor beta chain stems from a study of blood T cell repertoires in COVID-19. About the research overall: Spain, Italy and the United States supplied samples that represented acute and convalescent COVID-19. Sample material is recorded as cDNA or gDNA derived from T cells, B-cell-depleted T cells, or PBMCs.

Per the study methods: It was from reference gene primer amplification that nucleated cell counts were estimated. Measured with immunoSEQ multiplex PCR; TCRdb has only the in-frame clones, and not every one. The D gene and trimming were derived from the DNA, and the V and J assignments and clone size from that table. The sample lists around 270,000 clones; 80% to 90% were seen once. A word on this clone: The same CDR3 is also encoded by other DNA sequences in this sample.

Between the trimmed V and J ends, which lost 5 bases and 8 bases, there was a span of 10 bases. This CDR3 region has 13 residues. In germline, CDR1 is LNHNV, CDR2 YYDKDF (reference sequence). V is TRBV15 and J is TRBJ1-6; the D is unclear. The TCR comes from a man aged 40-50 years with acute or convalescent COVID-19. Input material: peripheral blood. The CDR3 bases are TGTGCCACCAGCCGGGCGAGGGATTCACCCCTCCACTTT. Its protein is CATSRARDSPLHF. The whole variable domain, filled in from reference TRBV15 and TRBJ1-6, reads DAMVIQNPRYQVTQFGKPVTLSCSQTLNHNVMYWYQQKSSQAPKLLFHYYDKDFNNEADTPDNFQSRRPNTSFCFLDIRSPGLGDTAMYLCATSRARDSPLHFGNGTRLTVT.